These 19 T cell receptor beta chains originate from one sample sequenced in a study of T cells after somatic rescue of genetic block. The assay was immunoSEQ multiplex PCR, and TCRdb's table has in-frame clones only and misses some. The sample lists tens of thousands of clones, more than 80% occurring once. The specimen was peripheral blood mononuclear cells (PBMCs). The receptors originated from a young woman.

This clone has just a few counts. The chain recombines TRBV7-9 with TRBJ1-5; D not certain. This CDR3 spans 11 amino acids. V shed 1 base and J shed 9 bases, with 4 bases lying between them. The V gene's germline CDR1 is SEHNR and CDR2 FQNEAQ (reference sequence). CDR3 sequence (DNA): TGTGCCAGCAGCTTAGGTGGGCCCCAGCATTTT. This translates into CASSLGGPQHF.

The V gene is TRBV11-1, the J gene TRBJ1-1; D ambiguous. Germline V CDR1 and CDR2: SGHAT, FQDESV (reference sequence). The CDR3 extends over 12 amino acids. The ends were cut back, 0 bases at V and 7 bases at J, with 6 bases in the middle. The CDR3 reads CASSLAQSEAFF. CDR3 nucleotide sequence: TGTGCCAGCAGCTTAGCACAGAGTGAAGCTTTCTTT.

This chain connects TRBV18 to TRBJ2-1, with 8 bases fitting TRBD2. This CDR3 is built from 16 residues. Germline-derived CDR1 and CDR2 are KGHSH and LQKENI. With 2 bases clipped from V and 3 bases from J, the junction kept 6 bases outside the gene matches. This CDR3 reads CASSPSFSGGYNEQFF. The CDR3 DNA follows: TGTGCCAGCTCACCAAGTTTCAGCGGGGGCTACAATGAGCAGTTCTTC.

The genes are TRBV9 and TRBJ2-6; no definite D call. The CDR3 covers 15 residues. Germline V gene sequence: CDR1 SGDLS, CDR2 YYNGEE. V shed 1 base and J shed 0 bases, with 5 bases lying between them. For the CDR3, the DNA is TGTGCCAGCAGCGTACGCCCCTCTGGGGCCAACGTCCTGACTTTC. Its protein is CASSVRPSGANVLTF.

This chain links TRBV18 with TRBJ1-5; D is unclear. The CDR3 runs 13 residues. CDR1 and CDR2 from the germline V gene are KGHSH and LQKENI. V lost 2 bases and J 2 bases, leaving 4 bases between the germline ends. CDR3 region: CASSPGGNQPQHF. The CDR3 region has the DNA TGTGCCAGCTCACCAGGGGGCAATCAGCCCCAGCATTTT.

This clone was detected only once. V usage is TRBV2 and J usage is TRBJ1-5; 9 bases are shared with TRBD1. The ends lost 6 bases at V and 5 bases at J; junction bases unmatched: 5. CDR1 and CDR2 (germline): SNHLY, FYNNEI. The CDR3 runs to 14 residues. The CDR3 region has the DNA TGTGCCAGCAGCCTGACAGGGGGGGATCAGCCCCAGCATTTT. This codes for CASSLTGGDQPQHF.

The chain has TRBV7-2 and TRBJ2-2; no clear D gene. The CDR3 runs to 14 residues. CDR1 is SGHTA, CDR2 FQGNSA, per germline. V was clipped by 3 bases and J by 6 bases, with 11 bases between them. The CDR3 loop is CASSFYLDPGELFF. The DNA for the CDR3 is TGTGCCAGCAGCTTTTACCTAGACCCCGGGGAGCTGTTTTTT.

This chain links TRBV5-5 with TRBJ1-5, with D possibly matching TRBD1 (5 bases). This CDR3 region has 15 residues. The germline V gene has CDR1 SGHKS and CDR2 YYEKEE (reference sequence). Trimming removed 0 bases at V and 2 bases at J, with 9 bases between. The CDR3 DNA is TGTGCCAGCAGCTTGGAAGGGGTACGCAATCAGCCCCAGCATTTT. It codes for CASSLEGVRNQPQHF. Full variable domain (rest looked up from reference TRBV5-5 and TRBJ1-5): DAGVTQSPTHLIKTRGQQVTLRCSPISGHKSVSWYQQVLGQGPQFIFQYYEKEERGRGNFPDRFSARQFPNYSSELNVNALLLGDSALYLCASSLEGVRNQPQHFGDGTRLSIL.

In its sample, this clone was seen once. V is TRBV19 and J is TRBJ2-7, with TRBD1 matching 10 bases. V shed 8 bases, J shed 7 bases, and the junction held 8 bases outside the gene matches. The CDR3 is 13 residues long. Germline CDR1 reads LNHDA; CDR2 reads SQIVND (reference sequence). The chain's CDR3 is CASWDRGESEQYF. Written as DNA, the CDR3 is TGTGCCAGTTGGGACAGGGGCGAGTCGGAGCAGTACTTC. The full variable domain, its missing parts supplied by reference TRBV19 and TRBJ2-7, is DGGITQSPKYLFRKEGQNVTLSCEQNLNHDAMYWYRQDPGQGLRLIYYSQIVNDFQKGDIAEGYSVSREKKESFPLTVTSAQKNPTAFYLCASWDRGESEQYFGPGTRLTVT.

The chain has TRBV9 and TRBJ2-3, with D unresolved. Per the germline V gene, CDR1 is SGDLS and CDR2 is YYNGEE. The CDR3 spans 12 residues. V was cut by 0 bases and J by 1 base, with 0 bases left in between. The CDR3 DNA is TGTGCCAGCAGCGTAGGCACAGATACGCAGTATTTT. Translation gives CASSVGTDTQYF.

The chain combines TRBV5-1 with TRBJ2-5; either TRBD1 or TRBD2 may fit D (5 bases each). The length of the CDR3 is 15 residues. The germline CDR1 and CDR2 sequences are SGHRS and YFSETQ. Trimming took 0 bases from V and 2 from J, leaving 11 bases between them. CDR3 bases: TGCGCCAGCAGCTTGGTCTGGGACCATCAAGAGACCCAGTACTTC. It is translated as CASSLVWDHQETQYF.

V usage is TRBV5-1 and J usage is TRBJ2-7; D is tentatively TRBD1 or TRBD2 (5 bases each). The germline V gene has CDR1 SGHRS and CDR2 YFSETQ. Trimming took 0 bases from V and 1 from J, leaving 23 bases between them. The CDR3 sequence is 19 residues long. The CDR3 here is CASSLDPRGKPLWSYEQYF. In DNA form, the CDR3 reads TGCGCCAGCAGCTTGGACCCTCGGGGCAAACCCCTCTGGTCCTACGAGCAGTACTTC.

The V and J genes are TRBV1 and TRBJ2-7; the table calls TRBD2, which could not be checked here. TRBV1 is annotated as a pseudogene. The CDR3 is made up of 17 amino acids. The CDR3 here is CTSSQRGLAGPYYEQYF. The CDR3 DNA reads TGCACCAGCAGCCAAAGGGGACTAGCGGGACCCTACTACGAGCAGTACTTC.

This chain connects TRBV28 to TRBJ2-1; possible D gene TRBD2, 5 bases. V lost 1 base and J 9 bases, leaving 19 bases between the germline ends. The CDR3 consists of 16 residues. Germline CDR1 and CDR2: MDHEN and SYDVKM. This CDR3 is CASSLSPRDPAGEQFF. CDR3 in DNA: TGTGCCAGCAGTTTATCCCCTAGAGACCCGGCGGGTGAGCAGTTCTTC.

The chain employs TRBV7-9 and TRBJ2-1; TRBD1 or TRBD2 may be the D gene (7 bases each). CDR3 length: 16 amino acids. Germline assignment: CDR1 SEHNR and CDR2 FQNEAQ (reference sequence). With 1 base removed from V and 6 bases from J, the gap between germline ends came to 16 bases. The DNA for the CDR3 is TGTGCCAGCAGCTTAGGGGGCCCCAGGGGGGGCAATGAGCAGTTCTTC. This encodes CASSLGGPRGGNEQFF.

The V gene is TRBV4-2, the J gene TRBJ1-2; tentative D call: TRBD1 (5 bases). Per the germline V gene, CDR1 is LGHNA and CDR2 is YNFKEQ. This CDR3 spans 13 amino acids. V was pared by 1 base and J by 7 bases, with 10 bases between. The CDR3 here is CASSQVVGTGYTF. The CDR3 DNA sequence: TGTGCCAGCAGCCAAGTTGTAGGGACTGGCTACACCTTC.

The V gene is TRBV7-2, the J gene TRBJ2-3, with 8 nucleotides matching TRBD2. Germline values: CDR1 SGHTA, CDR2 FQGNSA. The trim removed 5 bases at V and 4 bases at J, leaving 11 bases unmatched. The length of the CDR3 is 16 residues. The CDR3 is CASSRTSSELPDTQYF. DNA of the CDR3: TGTGCCAGCAGCAGGACTAGCTCCGAACTTCCAGATACGCAGTATTTT.

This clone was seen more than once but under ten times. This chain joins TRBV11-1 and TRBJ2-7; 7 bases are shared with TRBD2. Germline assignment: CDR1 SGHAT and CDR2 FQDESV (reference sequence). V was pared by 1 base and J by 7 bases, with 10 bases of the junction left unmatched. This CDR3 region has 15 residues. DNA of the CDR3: TGTGCCAGCAGCTTAGGTTCTAGCGGCAGCCTGGAGCAGTACTTC. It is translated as CASSLGSSGSLEQYF.

CDR3 loop: CASSAPTGGGYNEQFF. CDR3 nucleotide sequence: TGCGCCAGCAGCGCACCGACAGGGGGCGGCTACAATGAGCAGTTCTTC. The chain joins TRBV5-1 to TRBJ2-1; TRBD1 aligns across 10 bases. Trimming took 4 bases from V and 3 from J; bases not matched to a gene: 7. Germline lookup yields CDR1 SGHRS and CDR2 YFSETQ. This CDR3 contains 16 residues.